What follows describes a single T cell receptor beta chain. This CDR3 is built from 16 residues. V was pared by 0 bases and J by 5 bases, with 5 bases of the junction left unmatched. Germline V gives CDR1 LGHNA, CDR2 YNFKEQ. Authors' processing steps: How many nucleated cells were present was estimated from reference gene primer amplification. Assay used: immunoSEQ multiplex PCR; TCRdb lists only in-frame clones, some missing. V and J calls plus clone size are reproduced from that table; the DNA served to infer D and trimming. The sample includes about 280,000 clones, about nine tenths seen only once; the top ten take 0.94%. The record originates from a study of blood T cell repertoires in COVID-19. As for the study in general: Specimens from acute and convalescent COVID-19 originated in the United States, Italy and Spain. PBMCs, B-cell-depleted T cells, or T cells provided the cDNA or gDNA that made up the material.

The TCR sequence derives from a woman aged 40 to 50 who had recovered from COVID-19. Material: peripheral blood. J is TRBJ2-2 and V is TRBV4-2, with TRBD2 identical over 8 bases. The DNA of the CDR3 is TGTGCCAGCAGCCAAGAGAGCGGGAGAGGAACCGGGGAGCTGTTTTTT. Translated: CASSQESGRGTGELFF.